These 4 T cell receptor beta chains share one sample of origin, sequenced in a study of T-cell memory formation after mild COVID-19. One entry per CDR3 protein, called by TCRdb with MiXCR from the 5' RACE reads. The sample records 450,000 to 650,000 distinct CDR3 sequences, roughly 20% being singletons. The specimen sequenced was PBMCs or a T cell subset sorted from them (not recorded which). All receptors derive from an adult woman who had mild COVID-19 (a few samples of this study predate the infection). Cell type and time point are not known.

The V call is TRBV5-1, the J call TRBJ2-3; no definite D call. The CDR3 has 12 residues. V shed 2 bases and J shed 4 bases, with 5 bases lying between them. Germline CDR1 reads SGHRS; CDR2 reads YFSETQ. In DNA, the CDR3 is TGCGCCAGCAGCTTCCCAGCAGATACGCAGTATTTT. Translating gives CASSFPADTQYF.

This chain links TRBV15 with TRBJ2-3; 9 nucleotides agree with TRBD1. This CDR3 comprises 15 residues. Unmatched junction bases numbered 7, after V lost 4 bases and J lost 5 bases. Germline V lookup: CDR1 LNHNV, CDR2 YYDKDF (reference sequence). The CDR3 coding sequence is TGTGCCACCAGCATGGGACAGGGTGGCAAAGATACGCAGTATTTT. Translated: CATSMGQGGKDTQYF.

This clonotype was picked up a small number of times. The chain has TRBV11-2 and TRBJ2-1; D might be TRBD1 (7 bases). V lost 5 bases to trimming and J lost 3 bases, with 17 bases between them. The CDR3 runs to 16 residues. Per the germline V gene, CDR1 is SGHAT and CDR2 is FQNNGV. Written as DNA, the CDR3 is TGTGCCAGCAGCGCAGGCCCGCAGGGGGGCTACAATGAGCAGTTCTTC. Protein product: CASSAGPQGGYNEQFF. Filled out from reference TRBV11-2 and TRBJ2-1, the complete variable domain reads EAGVAQSPRYKIIEKRQSVAFWCNPISGHATLYWYQQILGQGPKLLIQFQNNGVVDDSQLPKDRFSAERLKGVDSTLKIQPAKLEDSAVYLCASSAGPQGGYNEQFFGPGTRLTVL.

This clonotype was detected a few times. This rearrangement joins TRBV7-8 to TRBJ2-1, with 11 bases fitting TRBD2. Losses at the gene ends were 1 base for V and 7 bases for J; bases not matched to a gene: 18. The CDR3 is made up of 20 amino acids. CDR1 is SGHVS, CDR2 FQNEAQ, per germline. The CDR3 coding sequence is TGTGCCAGCAGCTTAGTCCCCGGTAATAGCGGGAGGGCCAATAGGAATGAGCAGTTCTTC. Protein product: CASSLVPGNSGRANRNEQFF.